The 25 T cell receptor beta chains given below trace back to one sample, sequenced in a study of blood T cell repertoires in COVID-19 (dated by TCRdb to 2020 to 2022). The library was made by the immunoSEQ multiplex PCR assay. In its TCRdb copy, this immuneACCESS table keeps in-frame sequences only and misses some clones. Where compared with another copy, unresolved V genes explain less than half of these, and the others have no known cause. Here the sample has under 300,000 clones; 85% to 90% occur a single time. Of the sample, around 15% is held by the ten largest clones. Sequencing was done on a sample of PBMCs or T cells enriched from blood (not recorded which). These receptors all stem from a man younger than 35 who had recovered from COVID-19.

The V call is TRBV6-5, the J call TRBJ2-3; 13 bases fit TRBD2. The CDR3 is 16 residues long. Per the germline V gene, CDR1 is MNHEY and CDR2 is SVGAGI. After removal of 2 bases from V and 5 bases from J, the junction contained 4 bases not matched to a gene. CDR3: CASSYGLAGVGDTQYF. CDR3 nucleotides: TGTGCCAGCAGTTACGGACTAGCGGGAGTTGGAGATACGCAGTATTTT.

The chain recombines TRBV9 with TRBJ1-2; D may be TRBD1 (5 bases). The CDR3 length is 13 residues. V dropped 5 bases and J dropped 4 bases, with 12 bases sitting between them. Germline V gene lookup returns CDR1 SGDLS and CDR2 YYNGEE. CDR3: CASRKVDTYGYTF. The CDR3 DNA sequence: TGTGCCAGCAGGAAGGTGGACACCTATGGCTACACCTTC. The complete variable domain, with remaining parts taken from reference TRBV9 and TRBJ1-2, reads DSGVTQTPKHLITATGQRVTLRCSPRSGDLSVYWYQQSLDQGLQFLIQYYNGEERAKGNILERFSAQQFPDLHSELNLSSLELGDSALYFCASRKVDTYGYTFGSGTRLTVV.

V usage is TRBV11-3 and J usage is TRBJ2-1; 9 bases agree with TRBD2. Trimming removed 1 base from V and 0 bases from J; junction bases left unmatched: 4. The CDR3 sequence is 17 residues long. From germline, CDR1 is SGHNT and CDR2 YENEEA. The CDR3 spells CASSLGLAESSYNEQFF. In nucleotides, the CDR3 is TGTGCCAGCAGCTTAGGACTAGCGGAGAGCTCCTACAATGAGCAGTTCTTC.

The V call is TRBV11-2, the J call TRBJ1-6; 7 nucleotides match TRBD1. The CDR3 totals 15 residues. Germline-derived CDR1 and CDR2 are SGHAT and FQNNGV. The V gene end was trimmed by 3 bases and the J gene end by 4 bases; junction bases not matched to a gene: 3. CDR3 in amino acids: CASSFETGYNSPLHF. The CDR3 DNA reads as TGTGCCAGCAGCTTCGAGACAGGGTATAATTCACCCCTCCACTTT.

The J gene is TRBJ2-2, the V gene TRBV6-6; 8 bases agree with TRBD2. This CDR3 comprises 13 residues. Per the germline V gene, CDR1 is MNHNY and CDR2 is SVGAGI (reference sequence). V lost 7 bases, J lost 2 bases, and 0 bases stayed unmatched. The CDR3 DNA follows: TGTGCCAGCATAGCGGGAAACACCGGGGAGCTGTTTTTT. Amino acids: CASIAGNTGELFF.

The gene calls are TRBV28 and TRBJ2-5; maybe TRBD1 (6 bases). The V end lost 6 bases, the J end lost 3 bases, and 11 bases lay between the germline ends. The CDR3 has 13 residues. Germline loops: CDR1 MDHEN, CDR2 SYDVKM. The CDR3 region has the DNA TGTGCCAGCAGCCAGGGGAACAAAGAGACCCAGTACTTC. This translates into CASSQGNKETQYF. Drawing the rest from reference TRBV28 and TRBJ2-5, the complete variable domain is DVKVTQSSRYLVKRTGEKVFLECVQDMDHENMFWYRQDPGLGLRLIYFSYDVKMKEKGDIPEGYSVSREKKERFSLILESASTNQTSMYLCASSQGNKETQYFGPGTRLLVL.

This chain links TRBV7-9 with TRBJ1-2; possible D gene TRBD1, 5 bases. V lost 4 bases, J lost 8 bases, and 20 bases lay in between. The CDR3 totals 15 residues. Germline V lookup: CDR1 SEHNR, CDR2 FQNEAQ (reference sequence). DNA of the CDR3: TGTGCCAGCAGCTCGGGTCGGACAACCACTTGGGGCTACACCTTC. It is translated as CASSSGRTTTWGYTF.

The J gene is TRBJ2-7, the V gene TRBV7-9; TRBD2 matches at 7 bases. Germline V gives CDR1 SEHNR, CDR2 FQNEAQ (reference sequence). With 1 base clipped from V and 6 bases from J, the junction kept 3 bases outside the gene matches. This CDR3 comprises 13 residues. The CDR3 sequence is CASSLGGEGEQYF. The CDR3 DNA follows: TGTGCCAGCAGCTTAGGAGGGGAGGGCGAGCAGTACTTC.

The chain has TRBV19 and TRBJ1-4; 9 bases agree with TRBD1. Germline V lookup: CDR1 LNHDA, CDR2 SQIVND (reference sequence). The CDR3 runs to 14 residues. J was trimmed by 12 bases and V by 2 bases; bases with no gene match: 7. The CDR3 bases are TGTGCCAGTAGTATACTGGGACAGGGTTTAGAACTGTTTTTT. Translated, it gives CASSILGQGLELFF.

The chain has TRBV5-8 and TRBJ2-3, with 12 bases aligning to TRBD2. The CDR3 sequence is 19 residues long. Germline-derived CDR1 and CDR2 are SGHTS and YDEGEE. V trimming: 3 bases; J trimming: 3 bases; junction bases outside the gene matches: 14. CDR3: CASSSLEETSGRGTDTQYF. CDR3 DNA: TGTGCCAGCAGCTCCCTTGAGGAGACTAGCGGGAGAGGTACAGATACGCAGTATTTT.

The rearrangement joins TRBV4-1 to TRBJ2-2; 7 bases are a match to TRBD1. This CDR3 spans 16 amino acids. Germline CDR1 is MGHRA and CDR2 is YSYEKL. The junction had 8 bases not matched to a gene; V was cut back by 1 base and J by 6 bases. CDR3 residues: CASSQAQGIVSGELFF. CDR3 in DNA: TGCGCCAGCAGCCAAGCACAGGGGATAGTCTCCGGGGAGCTGTTTTTT.

The chain combines TRBV7-9 with TRBJ2-1, with 9 bases aligning to TRBD1. The V gene's germline CDR1 is SEHNR and CDR2 FQNEAQ (reference sequence). With 3 bases clipped from V and 5 bases from J, the junction kept 2 bases outside the gene matches. The CDR3 runs 14 residues. CDR3 residues: CASSLGTGHNEQFF. The CDR3 nucleotides read TGTGCCAGCAGCTTGGGGACAGGGCACAATGAGCAGTTCTTC.

This clone has a handful of counts. The chain recombines TRBV5-1 with TRBJ1-6; 8 bases match TRBD1. J lost 10 bases, V lost 0 bases, and 3 bases had no gene match. Looked up from germline, CDR1 is SGHRS and CDR2 is YFSETQ. The CDR3 has 14 residues. The chain's CDR3 is CASSLGQGISPLHF. The CDR3 nucleotides read TGCGCCAGCAGCTTGGGACAGGGGATCTCACCCCTCCACTTT. The full variable domain, completed using reference TRBV5-1 and TRBJ1-6, is KAGVTQTPRYLIKTRGQQVTLSCSPISGHRSVSWYQQTPGQGLQFLFEYFSETQRNKGNFPGRFSGRQFSNSRSEMNVSTLELGDSALYLCASSLGQGISPLHFGNGTRLTVT.

This chain joins TRBV11-3 and TRBJ2-3; D may be TRBD1 (5 bases). CDR1 SGHNT and CDR2 YENEEA come from the germline V gene. The CDR3 length is 15 residues. The V end lost 1 base, the J end lost 5 bases, and 13 bases lay between the germline ends. The CDR3 nucleotides are TGTGCCAGCAGCTTAGGCCTCAGGGCAGGAGATACGCAGTATTTT. This codes for CASSLGLRAGDTQYF.

The V gene is TRBV25-1, the J gene TRBJ2-7; weak D call: TRBD1 (5 bases). Germline assignment: CDR1 MGHDK and CDR2 SYGVNS. V gave up 2 bases and J gave up 6 bases, with 8 bases separating them. This CDR3 has 12 amino acids. In nucleotides, the CDR3 is TGTGCCAGCAGTGAAATTGGGGCCGAGCAGTACTTC. This sequence encodes CASSEIGAEQYF.

The V and J genes are TRBV13 and TRBJ1-4, with 8 nucleotides matching TRBD1. The CDR3 has 19 amino acids. Germline V gene lookup returns CDR1 PRHDT and CDR2 FYEKMQ (reference sequence). With V trimmed by 2 bases and J by 0 bases, 11 bases remained unmatched. The CDR3 sequence is CASSLYGPGGFATNEKLFF. The CDR3 coding sequence is TGTGCCAGCAGCTTATATGGGCCAGGGGGCTTCGCAACTAATGAAAAACTGTTTTTT.

The V gene is TRBV4-1, the J gene TRBJ2-1, with D possibly matching TRBD1 (5 bases). CDR1 MGHRA and CDR2 YSYEKL come from the germline V gene. There are 15 residues in the CDR3. The V gene lost 2 bases and the J gene lost 1 base, with 9 bases spanning the gap. In DNA form, the CDR3 reads TGCGCCAGCAGCCAACGGACACTTTCCTACAATGAGCAGTTCTTC. This encodes CASSQRTLSYNEQFF.

This sequence joins TRBV2 and TRBJ2-3; TRBD2 matches 10 bases. CDR3 length: 14 residues. Per germline, CDR1 SNHLY and CDR2 FYNNEI. Germline trimming cut 0 bases from V and 6 bases from J; bases unmatched to any gene: 0. CDR3 protein: CASSEATSGDTQYF. DNA for the CDR3: TGTGCCAGCAGTGAAGCGACTAGCGGGGATACGCAGTATTTT.

The CDR3 protein is CASQVGQGGGYTF. The CDR3 DNA reads TGTGCCAGTCAGGTCGGACAGGGTGGTGGCTACACCTTC. J is TRBJ1-2 and V is TRBV6-5; 8 positions agree with TRBD1. Unmatched junction bases numbered 10, after V lost 9 bases and J lost 7 bases. The CDR3 is 13 residues long. Germline V gene data show CDR1 as MNHEY and CDR2 as SVGAGI.

The chain uses TRBV9 and TRBJ2-5, with D tentatively TRBD1 (5 bases). The germline CDR1 and CDR2 sequences are SGDLS and YYNGEE. The CDR3 has 15 residues. The V gene lost 0 bases and the J gene lost 2 bases, with 11 bases spanning the gap. In nucleotides, the CDR3 is TGTGCCAGCAGCGTAGACCAGACAGAACAAGAGACCCAGTACTTC. Its protein product is CASSVDQTEQETQYF.

This clone was seen just once. The V gene is TRBV18, the J gene TRBJ1-2, with a weak D call TRBD1 (5 bases). The germline V and J ends were trimmed by 2 bases and 1 base, with 11 bases remaining between them. The CDR3 runs 15 residues. Germline V CDR1 and CDR2: KGHSH, LQKENI. The CDR3 spells CASSPDTGHNYGYTF. CDR3 coding DNA: TGTGCCAGCTCACCAGACACAGGTCATAACTATGGCTACACCTTC.

The table lists this clone with a few counts. The CDR3 DNA reads TGCGCCAGCAGCTTGGACTGGAACACTGAAGCTTTCTTT. This sequence encodes CASSLDWNTEAFF. This sequence joins TRBV5-1 and TRBJ1-1; D is uncertain. The CDR3 spans 13 residues. Germline V gives CDR1 SGHRS, CDR2 YFSETQ. V was shortened by 0 bases and J by 1 base, with 4 bases between the two germline ends. The full variable domain, rest sourced from reference TRBV5-1 and TRBJ1-1, is KAGVTQTPRYLIKTRGQQVTLSCSPISGHRSVSWYQQTPGQGLQFLFEYFSETQRNKGNFPGRFSGRQFSNSRSEMNVSTLELGDSALYLCASSLDWNTEAFFGQGTRLTVV.

The chain uses TRBV14 and TRBJ2-3, with 7 bases identical to TRBD1. Per the germline V gene, CDR1 is SGHDN and CDR2 is FVKESK. V shed 2 bases, J shed 3 bases, and the junction held 11 bases outside the gene matches. The CDR3 extends over 17 amino acids. This CDR3 reads CASSQRTGDAFTDTQYF. DNA of the CDR3: TGTGCCAGCAGCCAACGCACAGGGGACGCATTTACAGATACGCAGTATTTT.

The chain couples TRBV18 to TRBJ2-7; 8 nucleotides line up with TRBD2. J lost 0 bases, V lost 2 bases, and 6 bases had no gene match. Per germline, CDR1 KGHSH and CDR2 LQKENI. The CDR3 sequence is 16 residues long. The CDR3 DNA reads TGTGCCAGCTCACCAGGAACTAGCGGAAGCTCCTACGAGCAGTACTTC. Its translation is CASSPGTSGSSYEQYF.

V is TRBV4-1 and J is TRBJ2-7, with 14 bases fitting TRBD2. In germline, CDR1 is MGHRA, CDR2 YSYEKL. The CDR3 runs to 20 residues. Germline trimming cut 4 bases from V and 2 bases from J; bases unmatched to any gene: 16. This chain's CDR3 is CASSRGLRDRGLAGAYEQYF. As DNA, the CDR3 is TGCGCCAGCAGCCGGGGGTTGAGGGACAGGGGACTAGCGGGGGCCTACGAGCAGTACTTC.